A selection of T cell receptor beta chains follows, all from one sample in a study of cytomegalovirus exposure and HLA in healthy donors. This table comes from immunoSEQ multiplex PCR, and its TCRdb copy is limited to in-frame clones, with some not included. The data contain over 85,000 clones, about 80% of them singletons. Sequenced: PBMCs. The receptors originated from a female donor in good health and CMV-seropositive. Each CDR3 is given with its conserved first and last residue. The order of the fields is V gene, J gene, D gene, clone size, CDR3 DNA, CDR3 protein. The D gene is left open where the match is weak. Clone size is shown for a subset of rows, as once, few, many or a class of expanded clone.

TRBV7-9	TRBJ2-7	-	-	TGTGCCAGCAGCCCGCGGGACGGCACCTACGAGCAGTACTTC	CASSPRDGTYEQYF
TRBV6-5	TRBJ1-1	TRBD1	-	TGTGCCAGCAGTTACAGTACAGGGGGGAGAGGCGTCCAAGCTTTCTTT	CASSYSTGGRGVQAFF
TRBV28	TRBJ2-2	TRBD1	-	TGTGCCAGCAGCACGAGGTGGGCAGGGGGTAACACCGGGGAGCTGTTTTTT	CASSTRWAGGNTGELFF
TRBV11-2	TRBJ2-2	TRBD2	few	TGTGCCAGCAGCTCCTCAATTTCTGCGGGGAGGGCCTTTACCGGGGAGCTGTTTTTT	CASSSSISAGRAFTGELFF
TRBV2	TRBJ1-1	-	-	TGTGCCATCCCTCGGGAGGTCCCGAACCAGAACACTGAAGCTTTCTTT	CAIPREVPNQNTEAFF
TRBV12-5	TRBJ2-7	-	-	TGTGCTAGTGGTTTGGTACTGAGGAGCTCCTACGAGCAGTACTTC	CASGLVLRSSYEQYF
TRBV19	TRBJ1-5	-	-	TGTGCCAGTAGTATGTCGAGGTTATCGAGCAATCAGCCCCAGCATTTT	CASSMSRLSSNQPQHF
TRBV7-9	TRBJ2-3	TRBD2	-	TGTGCCAGCAGTTCCCCTACGACTAGCGGAGCCACAGATACGCAGTATTTT	CASSSPTTSGATDTQYF
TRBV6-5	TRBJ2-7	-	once	TGTGCCAGCAGTAGCCTGGGGCAGAGCTACGAGCAGTACTTC	CASSSLGQSYEQYF
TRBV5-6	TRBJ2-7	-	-	TGTGCCAGCAGCTCCTCCGCCTACGAGCAGTACTTC	CASSSSAYEQYF
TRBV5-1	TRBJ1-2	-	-	TGCGCCAGCAGCCGCATACCTGGGCAGGGATATGGCTACACCTTC	CASSRIPGQGYGYTF
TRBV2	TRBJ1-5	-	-	TGTGCCAGCAGTGCAGGGCCCAGCAATCAGCCCCAGCATTTT	CASSAGPSNQPQHF
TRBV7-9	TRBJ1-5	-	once	TGTGCCAGCAGCCTTAGAGATCAGCCCCAGCATTTT	CASSLRDQPQHF
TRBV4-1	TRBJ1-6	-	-	TGCGCCAGCAGCCAAGATAGCGGCACCTATAATTCACCCCTCCACTTT	CASSQDSGTYNSPLHF
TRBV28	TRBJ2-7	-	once	TGTGCCAGCAGTTTGTTTTACAGGGGAGGGCAGTACTTC	CASSLFYRGGQYF
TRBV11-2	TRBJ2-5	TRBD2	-	TGTGCCAGCAGCCGATGGGCTAGCGGGGAAGAGACCCAGTACTTC	CASSRWASGEETQYF
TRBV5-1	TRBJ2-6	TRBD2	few	TGCGCCAGCAGCTTAACTAGCGGGAGATCTGGGGCCAACGTCCTGACTTTC	CASSLTSGRSGANVLTF
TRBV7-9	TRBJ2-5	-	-	TGTGCCAGCAGCTTCCGAGAGACCCAGTACTTC	CASSFRETQYF
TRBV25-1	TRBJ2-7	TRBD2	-	TGTGCCAGCAGAATAGCGGGAGATAGCGACGAGCAGTACTTC	CASRIAGDSDEQYF
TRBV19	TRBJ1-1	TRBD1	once	TGTGCCAGTAGTATCGGCCCCGGGACAGGGACCCTTAACACTGAAGCTTTCTTT	CASSIGPGTGTLNTEAFF
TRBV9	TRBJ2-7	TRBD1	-	TGTGCCAGCAGCGCCGGACAGGGGGCGGGTGCGCAGTACTTC	CASSAGQGAGAQYF
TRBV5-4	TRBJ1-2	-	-	TGTGCCAGCAGCCCTGGAGGCTTCTATGGCTACACCTTC	CASSPGGFYGYTF
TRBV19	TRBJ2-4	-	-	TGTGCCAGTACCACGGGGTTTCGGGCCAAAAACATTCAGTACTTC	CASTTGFRAKNIQYF
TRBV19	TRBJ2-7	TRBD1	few	TGTGCCAGTAGTAGACCAACAGGGGGTCATTCCTACGAGCAGTACTTC	CASSRPTGGHSYEQYF
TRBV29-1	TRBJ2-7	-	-	TGCAGCGTTGACAGGGAATACGAGCAGTACTTC	CSVDREYEQYF
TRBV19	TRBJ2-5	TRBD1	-	TGTGCCAGTAGTAAATTTCGACAGGGGGAGACCCAGTACTTC	CASSKFRQGETQYF
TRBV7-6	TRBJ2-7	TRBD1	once	TGTGCCAGCAGCCCGAGGGACAGGGTGTACGAGCAGTACTTC	CASSPRDRVYEQYF
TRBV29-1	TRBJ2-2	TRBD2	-	TGCAGCGTTGATACTAGCGGGGCTGGCGGGGAGCTGTTTTTT	CSVDTSGAGGELFF
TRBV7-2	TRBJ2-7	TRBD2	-	TGTGCCAGCAGCTTGACTAGCGCCTCCTACGAGCAGTACTTC	CASSLTSASYEQYF
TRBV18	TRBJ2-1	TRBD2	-	TGTGCCAGCTCACCATCCGCGGTGGGAGGGCATGAGCAGTTCTTC	CASSPSAVGGHEQFF
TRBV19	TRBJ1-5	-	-	TGTGCCAGTATAGGCGGGGCGATCAATCAGCCCCAGCATTTT	CASIGGAINQPQHF
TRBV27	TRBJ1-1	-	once	TGTGCCAGCGGCCACGGTTTGTCGGGCACTGAAGCTTTCTTT	CASGHGLSGTEAFF
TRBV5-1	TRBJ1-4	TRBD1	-	TGCGCCAGCAGCTTGGACGGGACAGGGATGAGTGAAAAACTGTTTTTT	CASSLDGTGMSEKLFF
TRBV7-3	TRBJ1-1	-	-	TGTGCCAGCAGCCCCGGGGGAAACACTGAAGCTTTCTTT	CASSPGGNTEAFF
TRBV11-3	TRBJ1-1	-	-	TGTGCCAGCAGCTTAGGTTCACAGGCTGAAGCTTTCTTT	CASSLGSQAEAFF
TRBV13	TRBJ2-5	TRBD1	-	TGTGCCAGCAGCAGCCGGGACAGAGAAGAGACCCAGTACTTC	CASSSRDREETQYF
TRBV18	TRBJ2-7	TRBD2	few	TGTGCCAGCTCACCAGTAGTGGGTAGCGGGGACTCCTACGAGCAGTACTTC	CASSPVVGSGDSYEQYF
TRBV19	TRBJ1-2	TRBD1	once	TGTGCCAGTAGTCGACGGACAGGGAACTATGGCTACACCTTC	CASSRRTGNYGYTF
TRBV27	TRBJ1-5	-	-	TGTGCCAGCAGCTACCAGCCCCAGCATTTT	CASSYQPQHF
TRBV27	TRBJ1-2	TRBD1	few	TGTGCCAGCAGTTTAATCCCGGGACAGGGGAGGGATGGCTACACCTTC	CASSLIPGQGRDGYTF
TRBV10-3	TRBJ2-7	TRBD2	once	TGTGCCATCAGTGAGTCAGGGGAGGGCTACGAGCAGTACTTC	CAISESGEGYEQYF